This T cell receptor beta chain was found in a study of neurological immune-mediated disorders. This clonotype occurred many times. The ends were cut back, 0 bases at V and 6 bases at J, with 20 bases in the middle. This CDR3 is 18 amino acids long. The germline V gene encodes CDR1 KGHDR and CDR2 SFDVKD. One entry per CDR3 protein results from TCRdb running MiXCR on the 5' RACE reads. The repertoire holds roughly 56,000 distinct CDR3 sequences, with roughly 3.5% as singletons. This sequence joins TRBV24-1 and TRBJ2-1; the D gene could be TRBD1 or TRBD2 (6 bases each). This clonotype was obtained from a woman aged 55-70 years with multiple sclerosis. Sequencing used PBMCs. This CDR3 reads CATSDLRGGTAHRNEQFF. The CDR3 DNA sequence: TGTGCCACCAGTGATTTGCGAGGGGGGACTGCTCACCGCAATGAGCAGTTCTTC.